The 20 T cell receptor beta chains below come from one sample, sequenced in a study of T cell responses to AZD1222 COVID-19 vaccine (dated by TCRdb to about 2021). The time point label, read with the paper, signifies: baseline before first vaccination. Libraries were prepared through the immunoSEQ multiplex PCR assay. TCRdb obtained this table from immuneACCESS and retained in-frame rearrangements with V and J assigned. These tables miss some clones; where compared with another copy, unresolved V genes account for less than half of the shortfall, and the remainder is unexplained. The table for this sample lists some 130,000 clones; more than 75% of them were counted only once. About 4% of the sample lies in the top ten. The material was peripheral blood, obtained on day 0 of AZD1222 vaccination. The receptors were sampled from an adult in good health.

The rearrangement links TRBV5-1 to TRBJ1-1, with a tentative D call TRBD1 (6 bases). The ends were cut back, 2 bases at V and 6 bases at J, with 14 bases in the middle. CDR1 and CDR2 (germline): SGHRS, YFSETQ. CDR3 size: 14 residues. CDR3: CASSFGGGHPEAFF. CDR3 DNA: TGCGCCAGCAGCTTCGGAGGGGGGCACCCTGAAGCTTTCTTT.

This clone appeared once. The CDR3 here is CASGGRGEKLFF. In nucleotides, the CDR3 is TGCGCCTCTGGGGGTCGTGGAGAAAAACTGTTTTTT. This chain connects TRBV5-1 to TRBJ1-4; D is perhaps TRBD1 (5 bases). Germline-derived CDR1 and CDR2 are SGHRS and YFSETQ. The V end was cut by 10 bases, the J end by 8 bases, with 15 bases between. This CDR3 region has 12 residues.

This chain connects TRBV4-2 to TRBJ1-1; no clear D. V lost 4 bases to trimming and J lost 4 bases, with 10 bases between them. Germline loops: CDR1 LGHNA, CDR2 YNFKEQ. This CDR3 is built from 13 residues. The CDR3 here is CASSLSLSTEAFF. CDR3 in DNA: TGTGCCAGCAGCCTGAGTCTGAGCACTGAAGCTTTCTTT.

The J gene is TRBJ1-3, the V gene TRBV5-1; TRBD1 is a possible D gene (6 bases). From germline, CDR1 is SGHRS and CDR2 YFSETQ. V was cut by 0 bases and J by 0 bases, with 10 bases left in between. The CDR3 has 16 amino acids. Written as DNA, the CDR3 is TGCGCCAGCAGCTTGGAAACAGGGACCTCTGGAAACACCATATATTTT. As protein: CASSLETGTSGNTIYF.

The chain combines TRBV7-9 with TRBJ1-1; D might be TRBD1 (5 bases). CDR1 and CDR2 from the germline V gene are SEHNR and FQNEAQ (reference sequence). The CDR3 length is 13 residues. Trimming took off 5 bases at V and 1 base at J, with 8 bases between the two ends. Here the CDR3 DNA reads TGTGCCAGCAGCCGGACACCGAACACTGAAGCTTTCTTT. It encodes CASSRTPNTEAFF.

The genes are TRBV5-1 and TRBJ1-1; D remains ambiguous. The length of the CDR3 is 14 residues. Per germline, CDR1 SGHRS and CDR2 YFSETQ. Trimming removed 4 bases at V and 1 base at J, with 11 bases between. This chain's CDR3 is CASSITETNTEAFF. As DNA, the CDR3 is TGCGCCAGCAGCATTACAGAGACGAACACTGAAGCTTTCTTT. The variable domain in full, completed from reference TRBV5-1 and TRBJ1-1, reads KAGVTQTPRYLIKTRGQQVTLSCSPISGHRSVSWYQQTPGQGLQFLFEYFSETQRNKGNFPGRFSGRQFSNSRSEMNVSTLELGDSALYLCASSITETNTEAFFGQGTRLTVV.

This chain uses TRBV2 with TRBJ1-3, with TRBD1 as a possible D gene (6 bases). The V end was cut by 8 bases, the J end by 0 bases, with 11 bases between. The length of the CDR3 is 14 residues. Germline loops: CDR1 SNHLY, CDR2 FYNNEI. CDR3 amino acids: CASRDITSGNTIYF. The CDR3 DNA is TGTGCCAGCCGGGACATTACCTCTGGAAACACCATATATTTT.

This sequence joins TRBV2 and TRBJ1-5; the D is unclear. The germline V gene encodes CDR1 SNHLY and CDR2 FYNNEI. V was cut by 3 bases and J by 3 bases, with 12 bases left in between. The CDR3 length is 15 residues. CDR3 in amino acids: CASSEVNSYNQPQHF. As DNA, the CDR3 is TGTGCCAGCAGTGAGGTGAACAGCTACAATCAGCCCCAGCATTTT.

This chain links TRBV7-3 with TRBJ1-1, with D tentatively TRBD1 (6 bases). This CDR3 spans 13 amino acids. V was clipped by 0 bases and J by 11 bases, with 13 bases between them. CDR1 is SGHTA and CDR2 is FQGTGA in the germline V gene. CDR3 DNA: TGTGCCAGCAGCTTAACGAGGGCAGGGGAGGCTTTCTTT. The encoded protein is CASSLTRAGEAFF.

The rearrangement links TRBV9 to TRBJ2-5, with D perhaps given as TRBD1 or TRBD2 (6 bases each). The CDR3 has 17 residues. Trimming stripped 3 bases from V and 5 bases from J, with 23 bases between. Germline values: CDR1 SGDLS, CDR2 YYNGEE. This CDR3 is CASSANTGLARSETQYF. The CDR3 nucleotides read TGTGCCAGCAGCGCAAACACAGGGCTAGCGAGGTCCGAGACCCAGTACTTC.

The chain has TRBV19 and TRBJ2-3; no reliable D call. The germline V gene encodes CDR1 LNHDA and CDR2 SQIVND (reference sequence). There are 11 residues in the CDR3. Trimming removed 4 bases at V and 2 bases at J, with 1 base between. Written as DNA, the CDR3 is TGTGCCAGTAGTAACACAGATACGCAGTATTTT. Amino acid sequence: CASSNTDTQYF. The entire variable domain, with the rest obtained from reference TRBV19 and TRBJ2-3, is as follows: DGGITQSPKYLFRKEGQNVTLSCEQNLNHDAMYWYRQDPGQGLRLIYYSQIVNDFQKGDIAEGYSVSREKKESFPLTVTSAQKNPTAFYLCASSNTDTQYFGPGTRLTVL.

This clone was seen a few times. The V and J genes are TRBV30 and TRBJ2-7; 9 bases are a match to TRBD1. Germline V gene data show CDR1 as GTSNPN and CDR2 as SVGIG (reference sequence). This CDR3 comprises 14 residues. After removal of 5 bases from V and 3 bases from J, the junction contained 8 bases not matched to a gene. For the CDR3, the DNA is TGTGCCTGGTCTGGGACAGGGAAATTCTACGAGCAGTACTTC. Translated: CAWSGTGKFYEQYF.

This chain links TRBV7-8 with TRBJ2-7; D is ambiguous. Between the trimmed V and J ends, which lost 5 bases and 4 bases, there was a span of 6 bases. CDR1 and CDR2 from the germline V gene are SGHVS and FQNEAQ. The CDR3 has 11 residues. CDR3 sequence (DNA): TGTGCCAGCAGCCCCCAATACGAGCAGTACTTC. Translating gives CASSPQYEQYF.

The gene calls are TRBV9 and TRBJ1-3; possible D gene TRBD1, 5 bases. The CDR3 length is 15 residues. The V and J ends lost 0 bases and 2 bases respectively, with 9 bases between them. CDR1 and CDR2 from the germline V gene are SGDLS and YYNGEE. CDR3 amino acids: CASSVAGSTGNTIYF. As DNA, the CDR3 is TGTGCCAGCAGCGTAGCAGGGAGTACTGGAAACACCATATATTTT. Combining the CDR3 with reference TRBV9 and TRBJ1-3 gives the whole variable domain DSGVTQTPKHLITATGQRVTLRCSPRSGDLSVYWYQQSLDQGLQFLIQYYNGEERAKGNILERFSAQQFPDLHSELNLSSLELGDSALYFCASSVAGSTGNTIYFGEGSWLTVV.

This clone was picked up one time. The genes are TRBV6-5 and TRBJ2-2; D might be TRBD1 (6 bases). The CDR3 is 16 amino acids. Trimming shortened V by 4 bases and J by 0 bases, and 12 bases separated the two germline ends. The germline gives CDR1 MNHEY, CDR2 SVGAGI. The CDR3 here is CASSLQGRPNTGELFF. The DNA for the CDR3 is TGTGCCAGCAGTTTACAGGGACGGCCGAACACCGGGGAGCTGTTTTTT.

The gene calls are TRBV5-1 and TRBJ1-1; 7 nucleotides align to TRBD1. The CDR3 loop spans 13 amino acids. CDR1 is SGHRS, CDR2 YFSETQ, per germline. V lost 4 bases to trimming and J lost 12 bases; unmatched junction nucleotides: 12. The CDR3 DNA follows: TGCGCCAGCAGCGAGCAAGGGGGCTTGGTTCCTTTCTTT. This translates into CASSEQGGLVPFF.

The J gene is TRBJ1-2, the V gene TRBV18, with 10 bases aligning to TRBD1. The CDR3 loop spans 16 amino acids. From germline, CDR1 is KGHSH and CDR2 LQKENI. Trimming removed 4 bases from V and 3 bases from J; junction bases left unmatched: 8. CDR3 nucleotide sequence: TGTGCCAGCTCACGCGAATTGGACAGGGGGTACTATGGCTACACCTTC. Translation: CASSRELDRGYYGYTF.

The chain joins TRBV24-1 to TRBJ1-2; D remains unclear. The germline V and J ends were trimmed by 4 bases and 8 bases, with 16 bases remaining between them. The CDR3 is made up of 14 amino acids. CDR1 KGHDR and CDR2 SFDVKD come from the germline V gene. The DNA of the CDR3 is TGTGCCACCAGTGACCCACCTAGCTCTAGAGGCTACACCTTC. Protein: CATSDPPSSRGYTF.

This clone was recorded many times. The gene calls are TRBV9 and TRBJ1-1, with D possibly matching TRBD1 (6 bases). V was shortened by 0 bases and J by 1 base, with 13 bases between the two germline ends. Germline V gives CDR1 SGDLS, CDR2 YYNGEE. This CDR3 region has 16 residues. The CDR3 coding sequence is TGTGCCAGCAGCGTAGGGACAGACATCACGAACACTGAAGCTTTCTTT. Its protein product is CASSVGTDITNTEAFF.

The chain links TRBV6-1 to TRBJ2-3, with TRBD1 matching over 8 bases. Germline V CDR1 and CDR2: MNHNS, SASEGT. V dropped 3 bases and J dropped 4; count of bases not matched to a gene: 6. CDR3 size: 15 residues. CDR3 sequence: CASSEQGAIPDTQYF. For the CDR3, the DNA is TGTGCCAGCAGTGAGCAGGGGGCTATCCCAGATACGCAGTATTTT.